What follows are 8 T cell receptor beta chains derived from one specimen sequenced in a study of CD8+ T cells in alopecia areata (dated by TCRdb to about 2018). Receptor amplification or capture employed the immunoSEQ multiplex PCR assay. To provide template for TCR sequencing, every sample had RNA extracted and reverse transcribed into cDNA. The clones in this table, taken by TCRdb from immuneACCESS, are in-frame only. Not every clone is retained; where verified, under half of the shortfall comes from an unresolved V gene, and the cause of the rest is unknown. For this sample there are 140,000 to 150,000 clones; 51% appear just once. The ten top clones hold roughly 0.99% of the sample. The intended sense of this specimen's time point label: baseline before oral tofacitinib. The material was CD4+ T cells sorted from blood, obtained at week 0. The origin of the receptors is a human donor with alopecia areata.

The chain recombines TRBV30 with TRBJ2-2, with unresolved D. The V and J ends lost 3 bases and 5 bases respectively, with 4 bases between them. The CDR3 sequence is 11 residues long. CDR1 and CDR2 from the germline V gene are GTSNPN and SVGIG (reference sequence). CDR3 in DNA: TGTGCCTGGAGCTATACCGGGGAGCTGTTTTTT. It yields the protein CAWSYTGELFF.

The chain combines TRBV2 with TRBJ2-6; no clear D gene. This CDR3 comprises 15 residues. The V gene's germline CDR1 is SNHLY and CDR2 FYNNEI. V was clipped by 3 bases and J by 0 bases, with 6 bases between them. CDR3 loop: CASSDLGSGANVLTF. Here the CDR3 DNA reads TGTGCCAGCAGTGACTTGGGCTCTGGGGCCAACGTCCTGACTTTC. Supplemented by reference TRBV2 and TRBJ2-6, the full variable domain reads EPEVTQTPSHQVTQMGQEVILRCVPISNHLYFYWYRQILGQKVEFLVSFYNNEISEKSEIFDDQFSVERPDGSNFTLKIRSTKLEDSAMYFCASSDLGSGANVLTFGAGSRLTVL.

The chain carries TRBV29-1 and TRBJ2-2, with 7 bases lining up with TRBD1. The germline V gene encodes CDR1 SQVTM and CDR2 ANQGSEA. The V gene end was trimmed by 6 bases and the J gene end by 0 bases; junction bases not matched to a gene: 10. The length of the CDR3 is 16 residues. CDR3 coding DNA: TGCAGCGTCCCGGAAGAAGGGGGCGCGAACACCGGGGAGCTGTTTTTT. It specifies CSVPEEGGANTGELFF.

The chain joins TRBV11-2 to TRBJ2-3; perhaps TRBD2 as D (5 bases). Germline V gene data show CDR1 as SGHAT and CDR2 as FQNNGV. V was shortened by 0 bases and J by 3 bases, with 10 bases between the two germline ends. The CDR3 runs 15 residues. The CDR3 bases are TGTGCCAGCAGCTTAGATCACCGGGATACAGATACGCAGTATTTT. Translating gives CASSLDHRDTDTQYF.

The chain carries TRBV9 and TRBJ2-4; 7 bases are a match to TRBD1. V lost 4 bases and J lost 5; bases outside the gene matches: 3. This CDR3 spans 13 amino acids. CDR1 and CDR2 from the germline V gene are SGDLS and YYNGEE. CDR3 nucleotide sequence: TGTGCCAGCAGCAGAGGGGGCGAAAACATTCAGTACTTC. This sequence encodes CASSRGGENIQYF.

The J gene is TRBJ1-5, the V gene TRBV9; 8 bases match TRBD1. This CDR3 spans 14 amino acids. The V gene's germline CDR1 is SGDLS and CDR2 YYNGEE. The junction had 4 bases not matched to a gene; V was cut back by 8 bases and J by 0 bases. The CDR3 reads CARRRGHSNQPQHF. The DNA for the CDR3 is TGTGCCAGGCGCAGGGGGCATAGCAATCAGCCCCAGCATTTT.

The genes are TRBV9 and TRBJ1-1, with no clear D. V was cut by 0 bases and J by 4 bases, with 7 bases left in between. There are 13 residues in the CDR3. Germline assignment: CDR1 SGDLS and CDR2 YYNGEE. The CDR3 nucleotides read TGTGCCAGCAGCGTAGTATGGAGCACTGAAGCTTTCTTT. Translating gives CASSVVWSTEAFF.

The chain joins TRBV5-1 to TRBJ2-7, with D possibly TRBD2 on 5 matching bases. V was clipped by 4 bases and J by 7 bases, with 12 bases between them. The CDR3 has 12 residues. The germline V gene encodes CDR1 SGHRS and CDR2 YFSETQ. CDR3 region: CASSHGVGEQYF. The CDR3 DNA reads as TGCGCCAGCAGCCACGGGGTTGGGGAGCAGTACTTC.